These 12 T cell receptor beta chains came from one sample sequenced in a study of cytomegalovirus exposure and HLA in healthy donors. The PCR made use of 60 Vbeta and 13 Jbeta primers. Libraries were prepared by immunoSEQ multiplex PCR; TCRdb keeps only in-frame clonotypes and omits some of them. The data hold around 230,000 clones, with 75% to 80% observed a single time. The source material was PBMCs. The source is a male donor in good health and CMV-seronegative.

The J gene is TRBJ2-3, the V gene TRBV5-1, with 11 bases that match TRBD2. This CDR3 has 16 residues. V gave up 7 bases and J gave up 4 bases; unmatched junction bases: 11. From germline, CDR1 is SGHRS and CDR2 YFSETQ. CDR3 in DNA: TGCGCCAGCCGCTCAACCGGGACTAGCGGCCCAGATACGCAGTATTTT. Translated, it gives CASRSTGTSGPDTQYF.

This clone was found a few times. This chain links TRBV6-5 with TRBJ1-1; 9 bases agree with TRBD1. Germline lookup yields CDR1 MNHEY and CDR2 SVGAGI. J gave up 4 bases and V 6 bases, and 6 bases lay outside the gene matches. The CDR3 contains 14 residues. The CDR3 DNA reads TGTGCCAGCAGAAACAGGGGGCAGGGCACTGAAGCTTTCTTT. This translates into CASRNRGQGTEAFF.

The chain employs TRBV7-2 and TRBJ2-7, with TRBD2 as a possible D gene (5 bases). This CDR3 is built from 15 residues. Between the trimmed V and J ends, which lost 2 bases and 0 bases, there was a span of 11 bases. Germline CDR1 SGHTA, CDR2 FQGNSA. CDR3 nucleotides: TGTGCCAGCAGCTTACGGTCCGGGGACTCCTACGAGCAGTACTTC. This codes for CASSLRSGDSYEQYF.

The chain recombines TRBV19 with TRBJ2-7, with D tentatively TRBD1 (5 bases). The V gene lost 0 bases and the J gene lost 3 bases, with 18 bases spanning the gap. Germline CDR1 is LNHDA and CDR2 is SQIVND (reference sequence). The length of the CDR3 is 17 residues. Here the CDR3 DNA reads TGTGCCAGTAGTATAGATCTCGATGACAGTTTCTTCTACGAGCAGTACTTC. Residues: CASSIDLDDSFFYEQYF.

This chain connects TRBV5-1 to TRBJ2-7; 8 bases match TRBD2. Per germline, CDR1 SGHRS and CDR2 YFSETQ. This CDR3 has 15 amino acids. V lost 3 bases to trimming and J lost 2 bases; unmatched junction nucleotides: 7. The DNA of the CDR3 is TGCGCCAGCAGCTCCGAACCGGGACTAGCCTACGAGCAGTACTTC. Amino acids: CASSSEPGLAYEQYF.

In regard to this clone: Compared with germline, one end of the junction differs, possibly owing to a read error. V usage is TRBV28 and J usage is TRBJ1-2; D unclear. CDR1 and CDR2 from the germline V gene are MDHEN and SYDVKM. The CDR3 length is 13 residues. CDR3 DNA sequence: TGTGCCAGCAGTTTTGATCGGAACTATGGCTGCACCTTC. This gives the protein CASSFDRNYGCTF.

The chain has TRBV27 and TRBJ2-7; D possibly corresponds to TRBD1 (5 bases). Per germline, CDR1 MNHEY and CDR2 SMNVEV (reference sequence). This CDR3 is 15 amino acids long. The germline V and J ends were trimmed by 2 bases and 2 bases, with 13 bases remaining between them. The CDR3 sequence: CASSLGSAGTYEQYF. The CDR3, as DNA: TGTGCCAGCAGTTTAGGGTCTGCAGGGACCTACGAGCAGTACTTC.

The J gene is TRBJ1-1, the V gene TRBV6-1; D is possibly TRBD1 (5 bases). The V and J ends lost 0 bases and 0 bases respectively, with 11 bases between them. Germline CDR1 reads MNHNS; CDR2 reads SASEGT. This CDR3 comprises 16 residues. The CDR3 DNA reads as TGTGCCAGCAGTGAAGCGGGGGAGGGTTTGAACACTGAAGCTTTCTTT. This gives the protein CASSEAGEGLNTEAFF.

This chain connects TRBV7-3 to TRBJ2-1; 13 nucleotides match TRBD2. The CDR3 is made up of 17 amino acids. Germline trimming cut 5 bases from V and 4 bases from J; bases unmatched to any gene: 8. CDR1 is SGHTA and CDR2 is FQGTGA in the germline V gene. CDR3 coding DNA: TGTGCCAGCAGCCCTAAGCCGGGACTAGCGGGGTACAATGAGCAGTTCTTC. Amino acid sequence: CASSPKPGLAGYNEQFF.

The chain couples TRBV14 to TRBJ2-7; 12 bases line up with TRBD2. After removal of 4 bases from V and 7 bases from J, the junction contained 14 bases not matched to a gene. The length of the CDR3 is 17 residues. Germline CDR1 is SGHDN and CDR2 is FVKESK. The CDR3 DNA sequence: TGTGCCAGCAGCCTGACACTTAGGACTAGCGGGAACGCAGAGCAGTACTTC. Protein: CASSLTLRTSGNAEQYF.

V and J are TRBV7-2 and TRBJ1-2, with 7 bases lining up with TRBD1. This CDR3 contains 14 residues. Per germline, CDR1 SGHTA and CDR2 FQGNSA. The trim removed 5 bases at V and 2 bases at J, leaving 5 bases unmatched. CDR3 nucleotide sequence: TGTGCCAGCAGCGCTCAACAGGGGAACTATGGCTACACCTTC. Translating gives CASSAQQGNYGYTF.

Only one count was recorded for this clone. The rearrangement uses TRBV7-8 and TRBJ1-2, with TRBD1 identical over 9 bases. Germline loops: CDR1 SGHVS, CDR2 FQNEAQ. This CDR3 contains 15 residues. Unmatched junction bases numbered 6, after V lost 5 bases and J lost 2 bases. CDR3 sequence reads: CASSPDRGGNYGYTF. CDR3 nucleotides: TGTGCCAGCAGCCCTGACAGGGGGGGGAACTATGGCTACACCTTC.